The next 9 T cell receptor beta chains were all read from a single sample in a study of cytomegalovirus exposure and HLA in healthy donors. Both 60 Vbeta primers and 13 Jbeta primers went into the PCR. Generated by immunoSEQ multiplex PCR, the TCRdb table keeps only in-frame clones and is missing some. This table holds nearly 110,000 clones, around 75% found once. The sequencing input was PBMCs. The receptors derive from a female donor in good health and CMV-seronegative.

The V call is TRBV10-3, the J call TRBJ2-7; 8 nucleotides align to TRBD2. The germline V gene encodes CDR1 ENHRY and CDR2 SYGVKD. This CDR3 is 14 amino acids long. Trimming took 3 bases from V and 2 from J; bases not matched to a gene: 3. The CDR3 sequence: CAISDPGGTYEQYF. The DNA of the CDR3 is TGTGCCATCAGTGATCCGGGGGGGACCTACGAGCAGTACTTC.

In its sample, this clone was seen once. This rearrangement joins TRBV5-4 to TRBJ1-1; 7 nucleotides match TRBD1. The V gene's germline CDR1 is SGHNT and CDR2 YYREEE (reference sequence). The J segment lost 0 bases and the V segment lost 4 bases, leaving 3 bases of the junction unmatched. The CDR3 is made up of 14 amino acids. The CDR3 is CASSDRVVNTEAFF. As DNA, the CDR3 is TGTGCCAGCAGCGACAGGGTTGTGAACACTGAAGCTTTCTTT.

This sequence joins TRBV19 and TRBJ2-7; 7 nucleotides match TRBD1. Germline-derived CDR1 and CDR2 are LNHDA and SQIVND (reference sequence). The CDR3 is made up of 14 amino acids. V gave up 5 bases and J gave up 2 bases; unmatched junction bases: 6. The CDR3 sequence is CASSAQGNTYEQYF. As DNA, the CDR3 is TGTGCCAGTAGTGCACAGGGGAATACCTACGAGCAGTACTTC.

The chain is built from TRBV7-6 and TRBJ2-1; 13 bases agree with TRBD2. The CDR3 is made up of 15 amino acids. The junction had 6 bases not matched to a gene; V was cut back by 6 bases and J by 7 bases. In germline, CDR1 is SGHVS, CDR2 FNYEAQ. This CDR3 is CASRRTSGSRNEQFF. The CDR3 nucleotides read TGTGCCAGCAGAAGGACTAGCGGGAGTCGTAATGAGCAGTTCTTC.

CDR3 coding DNA: TGTGCCAGCAGCCAAGGGACTAGCGGGAGGTTTAGCTCCTACGAGCAGTACTTC. Protein product: CASSQGTSGRFSSYEQYF. The rearrangement uses TRBV4-2 and TRBJ2-7; 14 bases line up with TRBD2. The V segment lost 1 base and the J segment 0 bases; nucleotides outside the gene matches: 5. This CDR3 spans 18 amino acids. Germline CDR1 LGHNA, CDR2 YNFKEQ.

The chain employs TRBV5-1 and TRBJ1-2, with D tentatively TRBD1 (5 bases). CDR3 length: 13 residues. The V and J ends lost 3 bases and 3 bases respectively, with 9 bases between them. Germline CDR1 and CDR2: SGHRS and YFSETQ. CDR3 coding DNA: TGCGCCAGCAGCTATAAAGGGGACTATGGCTACACCTTC. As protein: CASSYKGDYGYTF.

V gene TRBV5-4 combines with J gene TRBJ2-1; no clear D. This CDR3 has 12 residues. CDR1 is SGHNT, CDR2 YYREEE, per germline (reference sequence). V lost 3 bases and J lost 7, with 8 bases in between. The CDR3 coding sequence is TGTGCCAGCAGCTCTCCGGGTAATGAGCAGTTCTTC. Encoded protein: CASSSPGNEQFF.

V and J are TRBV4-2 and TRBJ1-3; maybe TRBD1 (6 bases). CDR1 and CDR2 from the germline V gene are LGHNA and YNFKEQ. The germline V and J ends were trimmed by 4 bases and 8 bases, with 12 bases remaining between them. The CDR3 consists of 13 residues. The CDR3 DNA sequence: TGTGCCAGCAGCCCCTGGGGGCGAGACACCATATATTTT. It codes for CASSPWGRDTIYF.

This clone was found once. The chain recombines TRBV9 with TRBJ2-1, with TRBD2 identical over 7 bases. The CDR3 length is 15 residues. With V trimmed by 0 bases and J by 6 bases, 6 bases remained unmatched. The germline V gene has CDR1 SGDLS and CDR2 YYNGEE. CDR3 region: CASSVDGRYGNEQFF. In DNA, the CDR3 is TGTGCCAGCAGCGTAGACGGGAGGTATGGCAATGAGCAGTTCTTC.